The entry below describes one TCR beta chain. Its antigen specificity is not known. Sequence at one end of the junction differs from germline and may be a read error. The data derive from a study of cytomegalovirus exposure and HLA in healthy donors (dated by TCRdb to between 2016 and 2019). Describing the broader study: An earlier analysis of some 600 of the donors reported 276 Gb of sequence data and 95 million to 120 million unique TCR beta sequences obtained from approximately 180 million T cells. An early release that covered about 600 HLA-typed donors contained about 300 gigabases of sequencing data and roughly 84 million unique TCR sequences. Of the roughly 400 genotyped donors, approximately 83% fell in the genetic ancestry cluster associated with self-reported Caucasian donors. The aim of the study was to test whether cataloging public T cell receptors could identify signatures of past pathogen exposure. The study profiled the T cell repertoires of approximately 700 subjects by immunosequencing and related them to cytomegalovirus serostatus. Along with the roughly 710-subject first cohort, a separate validation cohort of some 130 different subjects was used. To predict cytomegalovirus infection status, the study combined high-throughput TCR immunosequencing, statistical association of individual TCRs with disease status, and machine learning. To study patterns of TCR occurrence, a later analysis re-analyzed previously published TCR beta repertoires from around 700 donors and added high-resolution HLA genotyping. In the later analysis, no new phenotypic data were used to find candidate immune exposures; instead, reliance was placed on TCR beta sequences and their occurrence across donors. In an earlier analysis of around 540 of the donors, high-throughput TCR beta sequencing was used to judge whether each TCR beta V gene segment behaved as functional or pseudogenic. Donor age, sex, ethnicity and CMV serostatus were compiled alongside the repertoire data. In a later genetic analysis, genome-wide SNP genotypes for about three fifths of the 666 donors were used, and that subset was treated as a discovery cohort. All discovery cohort repertoires had been generated using a single sequencing platform. HLA typing included class I and class II loci at four-digit resolution. The number of typed donors differed by locus: 629-630 for A, B, C, DRB1 and DQB1; approximately 520 for DQA1; 606 for DPA1; and roughly 470 for DPB1. Roughly five DR-DQ haplotypes were handled as single units for association and clustering, since linkage in the cohort was strong. On average, 235,054 unique TCR beta nucleotide sequences were sequenced per donor among 398 genotyped donors of the cohort, with roughly 18% of those sequences being non-productive.

Study-wide findings and limitations: A further reported finding was that TCR beta sequences accurately predicted the HLA-A and HLA-B alleles for most subjects in the first cohort. Because HLA typing was unavailable for some donors at each locus, only the typed subset was used in association tests. A later genetic analysis reported fewer N-insertions in productive TCRs among donors in an Asian-associated ancestry cluster than the roughly 700-donor mean. In an earlier analysis of more than 450 of the donors, most TCR beta V segments were observed in productive rearrangements about 90% or about 30% of the time, broadly matching IMGT annotations. Most TCR sequences were seen in very few donors, while some public TCRs were found in many individuals. It was suggested by the authors that the approach could potentially be generalized to other disease states and immunological phenotypes. Several of the top co-occurrence clusters appeared to be linked to parvovirus B19, influenza, CMV and Epstein-Barr virus, according to a later analysis. The only immune exposure information available for the cohort was CMV serostatus. This cohort had only TCR beta chains sequenced, and the lack of alpha or paired-chain data limited which features could be detected. Most CMV-associated TCR beta chains appeared to be HLA-restricted in a later analysis, and the HLA associations seemed to be driven largely by CMV exposure. V-gene and J-gene trimming of TCR beta chains was associated with a missense DCLRE1C variant in a later genetic analysis, and the association was replicated in an independent cohort. A later analysis associated 17,000 or so TCR beta sequences with specific HLA alleles at a false discovery rate of 0.05. The study gave a list of 150 to 200 TCR beta chains associated with cytomegalovirus. The classifier was reported to diagnose cytomegalovirus status with high specificity and sensitivity in both the original cohort and the validation cohort. Because the 87-base-pair reads could not distinguish some IMGT-functional V segments, including TRBV6-2 and TRBV6-3, those segments were excluded. Roughly uniform sequencing depth across donors was assumed in presence/absence analyses, although this assumption may not hold. When HLA alleles, especially DR and DQ, strongly co-occurred, attributing TCR associations to individual alleles was difficult. Compared with equally common non-associated chains, HLA-associated TCR beta chains in a later analysis were more clonally expanded and had lower generation probabilities. Because counts were too low, about 18 rarely observed V segments, including chromosome 9 orphons, were excluded from the earlier analysis of several hundred of the donors. A few of the identified cytomegalovirus-associated TCR beta chains were confirmed in vitro to be specific for cytomegalovirus antigens. Linkage disequilibrium might explain the correlated functional status among segregating V segments, but an unknown experimental factor could not be ruled out. A cluster of highly shared sequence variants was judged likely to be a technical artifact of the sequencing pipeline. In a later analysis, TCR association rates were found to vary across HLA loci, with the most associated TCRs seen for DRB1 alleles and the fewest for HLA-C alleles.

Library method: the immunoSEQ multiplex PCR assay. For the multiplex PCR, a mixture combining 60 forward primers for TCR Vbeta segments and 13 reverse primers for TCR Jbeta segments was used. Amplification of the CDR3 region of rearranged TCR beta genes was performed with a multiplex PCR assay on genomic DNA. The Illumina HiSeq System was used to sequence the amplified TCR beta libraries as 87-base-pair reads. The source study handled its data this way. Across the roughly 700 repertoires, a later analysis counted 78 million or so unique TCR beta chains, some 11 million of which were shared by at least two donors. Raw reads were error-corrected and collapsed into unique sequences by a nearest-neighbor algorithm in which closely related sequences were merged to remove PCR and sequencing errors. V, D and J gene segments were assigned by aligning CDR3 sequences to IMGT reference sequences. For a sequence to be retained, at least a six-nucleotide match to both a V gene segment and a J gene segment was required. Rearrangements were called productive when the CDR3 lacked stop codons and stayed in frame with V and J; all others were non-productive. CDR3 was defined by IMGT convention, running from the second conserved V-encoded cysteine to the conserved J-encoded phenylalanine. In an earlier analysis of around 570 of the donors, sequences lacking an unambiguous match to a single V gene segment were excluded. In an earlier analysis of a few hundred of the donors, V segments were called functional above 56.7% productive rearrangements and were called segregating when the between-donor standard deviation exceeded 5%. A statistical classification framework was built to diagnose cytomegalovirus status from the catalog of TCR beta chain sequences. A later analysis assigned V and J genes by comparing TCR nucleotide sequences with IMGT/GENE-DB human TR gene sequences. Using the TCRdist pipeline, a later analysis assigned CDR3 sequences along with most-parsimonious VDJ recombination scenarios. A later analysis defined each TCR beta chain by its CDR3 amino acid sequence plus V-gene family, and excluded reads lacking a unique V-gene family. As a way to deal with suspected cross-contamination and a sequencing artifact, a later analysis dropped approximately 570 nucleotide sequences that were highly shared and had low generation probability. A later analysis calculated a clonal expansion index for each public chain from normalized within-repertoire ranks of inferred template counts. In a later analysis, generation probabilities were computed using a VDJ recombination model fitted to out-of-frame rearrangements, and the results were checked against IGoR. Hypergeometric tests were used in a later analysis to score TCR-TCR, TCR-HLA and TCR-CMV co-occurrence, with a repertoire-size bias correction applied to the TCR pairs. To estimate false discovery rates, a later analysis permuted the HLA or CMV assignments 20 times. In a later analysis, co-occurring TCRs were grouped using DBSCAN, and TCRdist sequence similarity was added for clustering within HLA-allele-positive subsets. Repertoires with fewer than 30,000 or more than 120,000 public chains were left out of co-occurrence clustering, as were about 5 repertoires with anomalous nucleotide sharing. The source is immuneACCESS, and TCRdb retained only in-frame sequences with V and J called. Part of the clones is not carried over; for the studies checked, unresolved V genes explain less than half of this, and the remainder is unexplained. D and trimming come from the DNA, and the V and J calls and clone size come from that table. The table for this sample lists 100,000 to 150,000 clones; around 78% of them were counted only once. Of the sample, roughly 20% is held by the ten largest clones.

Its CDR3 holds 12 amino acids, cysteine through phenylalanine. The CDR3 DNA has 36 bases and is translated from base 1. The germline V gene (reference sequence) yields SEHNR for CDR1 and FQNEAQ for CDR2. In total, roughly 670 healthy bone marrow donors made up the cohort. At the time of sampling, every cohort member was nominally healthy, though immune exposures that went unrecorded were likely present. The donor was CMV seropositive and was included in the group of around 300 seropositive cohort members. Each donor provided a peripheral blood sample, and peripheral blood mononuclear cells were used for TCR beta sequencing. The Qiagen DNeasy Blood Extraction Kit was used to extract genomic DNA from the blood cell samples.

The sample consisted of PBMCs. This receptor was identified in a young man in good health and CMV-seropositive. The sequence links TRBV7-9 to TRBJ1-1, with no confidently assigned D gene. The DNA reads as follows: TGTTCCAGCAGCTTAATCGACACTGAAGCTTTCTTT. The resulting protein is CSSSLIDTEAFF.